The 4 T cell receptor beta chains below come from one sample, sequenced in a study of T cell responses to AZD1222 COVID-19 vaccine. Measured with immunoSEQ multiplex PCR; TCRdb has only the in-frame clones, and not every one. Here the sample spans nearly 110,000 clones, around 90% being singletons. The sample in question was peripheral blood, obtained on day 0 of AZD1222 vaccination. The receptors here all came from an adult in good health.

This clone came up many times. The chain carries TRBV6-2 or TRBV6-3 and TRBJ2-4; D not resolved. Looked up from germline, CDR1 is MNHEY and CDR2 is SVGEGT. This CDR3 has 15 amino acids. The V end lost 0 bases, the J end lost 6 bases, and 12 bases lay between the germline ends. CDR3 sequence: CASSYSDGGPNIQYF. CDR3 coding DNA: TGTGCCAGCAGTTACTCTGACGGCGGCCCAAACATTCAGTACTTC.

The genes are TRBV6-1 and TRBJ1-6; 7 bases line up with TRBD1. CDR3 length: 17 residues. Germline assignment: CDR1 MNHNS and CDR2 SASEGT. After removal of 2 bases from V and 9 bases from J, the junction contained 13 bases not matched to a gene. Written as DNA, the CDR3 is TGTGCCAGCAGTGAAATGGGGCAGGGGGAAGTTAGTTCACCCCTCCACTTT. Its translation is CASSEMGQGEVSSPLHF.

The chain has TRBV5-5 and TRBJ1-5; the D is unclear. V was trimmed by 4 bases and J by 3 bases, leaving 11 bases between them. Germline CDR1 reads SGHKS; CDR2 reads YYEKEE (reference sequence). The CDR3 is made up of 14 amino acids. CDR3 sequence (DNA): TGTGCCAGCAGCGATCGCGGGGACAATCAGCCCCAGCATTTT. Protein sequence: CASSDRGDNQPQHF.

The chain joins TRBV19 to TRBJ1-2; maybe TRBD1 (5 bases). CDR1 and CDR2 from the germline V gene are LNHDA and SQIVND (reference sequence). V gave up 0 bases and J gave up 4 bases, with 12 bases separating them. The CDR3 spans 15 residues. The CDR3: CASSIDPQESYGYTF. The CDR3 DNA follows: TGTGCCAGTAGTATAGACCCACAGGAGAGCTATGGCTACACCTTC.